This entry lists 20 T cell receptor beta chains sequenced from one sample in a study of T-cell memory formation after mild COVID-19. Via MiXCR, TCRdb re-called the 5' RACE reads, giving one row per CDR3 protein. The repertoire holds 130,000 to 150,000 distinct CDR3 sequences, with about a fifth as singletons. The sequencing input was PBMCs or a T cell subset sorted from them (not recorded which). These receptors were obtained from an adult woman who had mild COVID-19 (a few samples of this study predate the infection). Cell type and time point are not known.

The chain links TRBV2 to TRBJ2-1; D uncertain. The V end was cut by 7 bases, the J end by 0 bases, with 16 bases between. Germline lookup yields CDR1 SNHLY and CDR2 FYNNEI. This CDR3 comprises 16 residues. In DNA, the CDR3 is TGTGCCAGCAATTTATATTCCACCTTCTCCTACAATGAGCAGTTCTTC. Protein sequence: CASNLYSTFSYNEQFF.

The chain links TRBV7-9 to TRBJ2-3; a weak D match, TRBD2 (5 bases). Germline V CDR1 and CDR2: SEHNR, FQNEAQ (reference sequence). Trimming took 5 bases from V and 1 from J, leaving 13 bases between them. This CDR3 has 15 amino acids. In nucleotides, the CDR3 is TGTGCCAGCAGCCTCCTAGCTAAGGGCACAGATACGCAGTATTTT. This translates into CASSLLAKGTDTQYF.

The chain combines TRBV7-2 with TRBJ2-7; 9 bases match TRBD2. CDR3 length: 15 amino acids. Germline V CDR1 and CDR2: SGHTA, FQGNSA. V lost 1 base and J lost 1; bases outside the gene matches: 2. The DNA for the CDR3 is TGTGCCAGCAGCTTAGGCAGCGGGGGGTCCTACGAGCAGTACTTC. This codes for CASSLGSGGSYEQYF.

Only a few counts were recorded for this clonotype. The CDR3 sequence is CASTLTGYGVGANVLTF. As DNA, the CDR3 is TGTGCCAGCACCCTGACAGGCTACGGCGTCGGGGCCAACGTCCTGACTTTC. The rearrangement links TRBV11-2 to TRBJ2-6, with D tentatively TRBD1 (6 bases). V shed 7 bases and J shed 4 bases, with 20 bases lying between them. The CDR3 consists of 17 residues. Germline CDR1 reads SGHAT; CDR2 reads FQNNGV.

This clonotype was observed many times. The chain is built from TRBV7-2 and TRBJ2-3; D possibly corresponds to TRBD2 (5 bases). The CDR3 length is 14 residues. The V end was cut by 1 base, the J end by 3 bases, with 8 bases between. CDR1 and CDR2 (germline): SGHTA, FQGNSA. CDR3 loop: CASSLGLATDTQYF. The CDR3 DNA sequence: TGTGCCAGCAGCTTAGGGCTAGCTACAGATACGCAGTATTTT.

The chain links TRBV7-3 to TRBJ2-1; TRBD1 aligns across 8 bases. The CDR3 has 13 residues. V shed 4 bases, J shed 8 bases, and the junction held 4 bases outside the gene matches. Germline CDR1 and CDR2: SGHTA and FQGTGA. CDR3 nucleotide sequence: TGTGCCAGCAGCTACAACAGGGGGGATGAGCAGTTCTTC. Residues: CASSYNRGDEQFF.

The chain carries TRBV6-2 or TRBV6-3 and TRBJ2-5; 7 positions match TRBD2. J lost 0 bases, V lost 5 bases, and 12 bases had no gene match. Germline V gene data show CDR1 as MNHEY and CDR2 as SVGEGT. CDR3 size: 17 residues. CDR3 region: CASSPAIRGSYQETQYF. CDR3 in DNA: TGTGCCAGCAGTCCCGCAATCCGCGGGAGCTACCAAGAGACCCAGTACTTC.

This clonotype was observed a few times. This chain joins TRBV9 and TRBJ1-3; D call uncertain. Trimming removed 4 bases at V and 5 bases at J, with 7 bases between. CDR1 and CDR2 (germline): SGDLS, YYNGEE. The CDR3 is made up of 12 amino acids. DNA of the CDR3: TGTGCCAGCAGCCCTTCCCGAAACACCATATATTTT. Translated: CASSPSRNTIYF.

In DNA, the CDR3 is TGTGCCAGCAGCCAGCCGTCAGATACGCAGTATTTT. Its protein is CASSQPSDTQYF. The chain is built from TRBV3-1 and TRBJ2-3; no firm D call. V gave up 3 bases and J gave up 4 bases, with 5 bases separating them. There are 12 residues in the CDR3. Germline loops: CDR1 LGHDT, CDR2 YNNKEL (reference sequence).

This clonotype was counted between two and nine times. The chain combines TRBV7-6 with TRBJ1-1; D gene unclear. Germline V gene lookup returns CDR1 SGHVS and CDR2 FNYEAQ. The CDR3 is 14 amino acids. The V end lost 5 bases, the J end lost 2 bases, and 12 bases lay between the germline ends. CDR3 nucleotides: TGTGCCAGCAGCCCCTCCGGGCGAAACACTGAAGCTTTCTTT. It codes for CASSPSGRNTEAFF.

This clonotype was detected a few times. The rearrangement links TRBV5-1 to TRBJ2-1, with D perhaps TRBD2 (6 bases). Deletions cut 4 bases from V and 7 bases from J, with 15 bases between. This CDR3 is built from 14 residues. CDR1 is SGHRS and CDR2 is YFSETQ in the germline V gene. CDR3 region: CASSPTRRENEQFF. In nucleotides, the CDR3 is TGCGCCAGCAGCCCCACAAGGCGGGAAAATGAGCAGTTCTTC.

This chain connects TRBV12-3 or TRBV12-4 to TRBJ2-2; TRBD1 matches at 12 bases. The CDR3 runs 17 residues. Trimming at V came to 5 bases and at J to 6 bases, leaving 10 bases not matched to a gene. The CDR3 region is CASSRTRDRGLAGELFF. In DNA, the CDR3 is TGTGCCAGCAGTCGAACCCGGGACAGGGGGCTAGCCGGGGAGCTGTTTTTT.

This chain's CDR3 is CASSQDRNRGPRISLNTEAFF. Here the CDR3 DNA reads TGTGCCAGCAGCCAAGATCGGAACAGGGGCCCCCGCATCTCCCTGAACACTGAAGCTTTCTTT. The rearrangement links TRBV4-2 to TRBJ1-1, with TRBD1 matching over 7 bases. V dropped 0 bases and J dropped 0; count of bases not matched to a gene: 19. Germline V gives CDR1 LGHNA, CDR2 YNFKEQ. The CDR3 runs 21 residues.

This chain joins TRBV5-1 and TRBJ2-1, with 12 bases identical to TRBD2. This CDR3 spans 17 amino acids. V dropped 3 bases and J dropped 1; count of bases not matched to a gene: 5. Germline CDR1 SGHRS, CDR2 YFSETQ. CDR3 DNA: TGCGCCAGCAGCTGGAAAACTAGCGGGAGGTCCTACAATGAGCAGTTCTTC. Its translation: CASSWKTSGRSYNEQFF.

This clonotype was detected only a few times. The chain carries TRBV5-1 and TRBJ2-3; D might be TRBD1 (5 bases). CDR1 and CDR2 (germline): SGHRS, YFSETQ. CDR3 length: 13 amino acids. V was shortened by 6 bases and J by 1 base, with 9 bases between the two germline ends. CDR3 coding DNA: TGCGCCAGCATGGAGACAGGCACAGATACGCAGTATTTT. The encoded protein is CASMETGTDTQYF.

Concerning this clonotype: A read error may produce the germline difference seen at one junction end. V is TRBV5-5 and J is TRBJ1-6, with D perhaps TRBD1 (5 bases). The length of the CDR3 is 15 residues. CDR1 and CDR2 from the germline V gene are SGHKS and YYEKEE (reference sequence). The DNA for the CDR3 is TGTGCCAGCAGCCCGGATACAGGCGATAATTCACCACTCCACTTT. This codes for CASSPDTGDNSPLHF.

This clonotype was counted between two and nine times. CDR3 loop: CASSLGRALGTEAFF. In DNA form, the CDR3 reads TGTGCCAGCAGTTTAGGGCGGGCCTTGGGCACTGAAGCTTTCTTT. This chain links TRBV12-3 or TRBV12-4 with TRBJ1-1, with unresolved D. This CDR3 is built from 15 residues. Trimming cost V 1 base and J 4 bases, with 13 bases left between them.

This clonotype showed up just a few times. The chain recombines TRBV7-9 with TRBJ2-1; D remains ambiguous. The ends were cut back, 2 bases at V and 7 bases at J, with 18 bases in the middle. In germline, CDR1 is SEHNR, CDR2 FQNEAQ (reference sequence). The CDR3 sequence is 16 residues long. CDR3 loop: CASSLWVQLDGNEQFF. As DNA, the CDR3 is TGTGCCAGCAGCTTATGGGTCCAGCTGGATGGGAATGAGCAGTTCTTC.

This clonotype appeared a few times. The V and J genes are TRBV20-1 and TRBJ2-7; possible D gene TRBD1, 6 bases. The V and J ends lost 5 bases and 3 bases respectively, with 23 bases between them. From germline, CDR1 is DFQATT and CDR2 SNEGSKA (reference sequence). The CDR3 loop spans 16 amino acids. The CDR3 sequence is CSAPVPPGHRLYEQYF. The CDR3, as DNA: TGCAGTGCTCCGGTCCCCCCGGGACATAGACTCTACGAGCAGTACTTC.

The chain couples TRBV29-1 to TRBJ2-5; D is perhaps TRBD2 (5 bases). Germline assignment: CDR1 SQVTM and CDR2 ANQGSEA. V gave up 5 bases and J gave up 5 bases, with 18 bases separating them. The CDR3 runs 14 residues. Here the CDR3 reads CSVQAGNGAETQYF. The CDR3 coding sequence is TGCAGCGTTCAGGCCGGGAACGGCGCTGAGACCCAGTACTTC.